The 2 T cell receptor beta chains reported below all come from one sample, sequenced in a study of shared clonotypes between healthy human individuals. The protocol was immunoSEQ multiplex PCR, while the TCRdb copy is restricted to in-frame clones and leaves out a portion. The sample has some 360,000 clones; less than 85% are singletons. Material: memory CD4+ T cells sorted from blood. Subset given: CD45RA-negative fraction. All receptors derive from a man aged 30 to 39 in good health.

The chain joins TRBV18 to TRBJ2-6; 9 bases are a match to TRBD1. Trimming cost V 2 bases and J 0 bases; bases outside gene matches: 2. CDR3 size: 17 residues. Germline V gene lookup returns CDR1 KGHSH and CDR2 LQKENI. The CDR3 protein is CASSPGTGSSGANVLTF. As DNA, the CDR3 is TGTGCCAGCTCACCAGGGACAGGGAGCTCTGGGGCCAACGTCCTGACTTTC.

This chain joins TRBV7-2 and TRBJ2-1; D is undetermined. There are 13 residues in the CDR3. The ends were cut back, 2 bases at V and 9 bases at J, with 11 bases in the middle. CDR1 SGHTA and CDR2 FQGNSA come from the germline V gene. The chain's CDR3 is CASSLIQSVEQFF. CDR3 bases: TGTGCCAGCAGCTTAATTCAGTCGGTTGAGCAGTTCTTC.